Given below is one T cell receptor (beta chain) in context. The data stem from a study of OX40 agonist ivuxolimab in advanced cancers. Method: immunoSEQ multiplex PCR; TCRdb's copy keeps in-frame clones and lacks some. The repertoire holds approximately 32,000 clones, with roughly nine tenths as singletons. Germline loops: CDR1 SNHLY, CDR2 FYNNEI. V lost 6 bases, J lost 3 bases, and 8 bases stayed unmatched. This CDR3 has 14 residues. The V and J genes are TRBV2 and TRBJ2-7; 7 bases line up with TRBD1. Material: CD4+ or CD8+ T cells sorted from blood, obtained in a trial of the OX40 agonist ivuxolimab. The receptor was derived from an adult with an advanced solid tumor such as melanoma, head and neck, liver or kidney cancer. In nucleotides, the CDR3 is TGTGCCAGCAGCCTGGGGACAGTTTTCTACGAGCAGTACTTC. Residues: CASSLGTVFYEQYF.